In its sample, the clone carrying this TCR beta chain was seen once. The data derive from a study of blood T cell repertoires in COVID-19. Study-level background: PBMCs, B-cell-depleted T cells, or T cells provided the cDNA or gDNA that made up the material.

Living in about two dozen US areas, the participants were between roughly 18 and 95 years of age. Participants' own reports of clinical history determined their cohort assignment. In the authors' methods: The authors estimated nucleated cell counts from reference gene primer amplification. Here immunoSEQ multiplex PCR was the method, and the copy in TCRdb shows in-frame clones only, minus some. That table gives V, J and clone size, and the DNA gave D and trimming. Here the sample spans hundreds of thousands of clones, about nine tenths being singletons. This CDR3 has 13 residues. V was trimmed by 2 bases and J by 3 bases, leaving 8 bases between them. Germline V gives CDR1 GTSNPN, CDR2 SVGIG (reference sequence).

The rearrangement joins TRBV30 to TRBJ2-1; D remains ambiguous. Material for sequencing was PBMCs or T cells enriched from blood (not recorded which). The sequence derives from a young man who had recovered from COVID-19. The CDR3 protein is CAWSLLVYNEQFF. The CDR3 bases are TGTGCCTGGAGTCTTCTAGTCTACAATGAGCAGTTCTTC. Combining the CDR3 with reference TRBV30 and TRBJ2-1 gives the whole variable domain SQTIHQWPATLVQPVGSPLSLECTVEGTSNPNLYWYRQAAGRGLQLLFYSVGIGQISSEVPQNLSASRPQDRQFILSSKKLLLSDSGFYLCAWSLLVYNEQFFGPGTRLTVL.